This T cell receptor beta chain was sequenced during a study of radiotherapy plus CTLA-4 blockade in lung cancer. Study-level information: Objective responses occurred in roughly 20% of patients; around 28% had disease control.

Libraries were prepared by immunoSEQ multiplex PCR; TCRdb keeps only in-frame clonotypes and omits some of them. The table includes 77,000 or so clones, under 75% detected once. Study observations and caveats: There was expansion of tumor-derived TCR clones in blood after radiotherapy plus ipilimumab. Early blood T cell clone dynamics reportedly forecast response best, with interferon-beta.

Receiving focal radiation plus CTLA-4 blockade with ipilimumab were patients who had chemo-refractory metastatic non-small-cell lung cancer. Germline V gene sequence: CDR1 MNHEY, CDR2 SMNVEV (reference sequence). There are 15 residues in the CDR3. A note on this clone: The antigen remains undetermined.

The sequencing used peripheral blood, collected from a patient treated with radiotherapy plus ipilimumab. The TCR sequence derives from a human donor with non-small cell lung cancer whose response to radiotherapy plus ipilimumab could not be evaluated. The chain carries TRBV27 and TRBJ2-5; 7 bases line up with TRBD1. The end of the DNA fits TRBJ2-7 better, so the J call may be wrong. The CDR3 is CASSFRPGQNYEQYF. In DNA, the CDR3 is TGTGCCAGCAGTTTCCGCCCGGGACAGAACTACGAGCAGTACTTC.